Each of the 3 T cell receptor beta chains below was sequenced from the same sample in a study of CD8 T cells in Susac syndrome. RNA amounts of about 0.45 to 1 ug underwent reverse transcription with random hexamers. Using its own MiXCR run on the immunoSEQ multiplex PCR reads, TCRdb lists one record per CDR3 protein. The sample has about 240,000 distinct CDR3 sequences; about 96% are singletons. The sample was CD4+ T cells from PBMCs. These receptors all come from a human donor with Susac syndrome.

The chain employs TRBV20-1 and TRBJ2-5, with D maybe TRBD2 (6 bases). There are 15 residues in the CDR3. V lost 3 bases, J lost 0 bases, and 14 bases lay in between. CDR1 is DFQATT and CDR2 is SNEGSKA in the germline V gene (reference sequence). CDR3 protein: CSASARAGYQETQYF. The CDR3 DNA follows: TGCAGTGCTAGTGCTAGGGCGGGATACCAAGAGACCCAGTACTTC.

The V gene is TRBV9, the J gene TRBJ1-5, with no clear D. This CDR3 spans 14 amino acids. Germline V lookup: CDR1 SGDLS, CDR2 YYNGEE. With 1 base removed from V and 6 bases from J, the gap between germline ends came to 11 bases. CDR3 sequence: CASSVTDNTQPQHF. CDR3 nucleotide sequence: TGTGCCAGCAGCGTAACAGACAATACTCAGCCCCAGCATTTT.

This rearrangement joins TRBV20-1 to TRBJ2-7; 10 nucleotides match TRBD2. Germline V lookup: CDR1 DFQATT, CDR2 SNEGSKA (reference sequence). The CDR3 is made up of 14 amino acids. V trimming: 5 bases; J trimming: 5 bases; junction bases outside the gene matches: 9. CDR3 coding DNA: TGCAGTGCTGTAAGCGGGAGGGCCCAACACGAGCAGTACTTC. This codes for CSAVSGRAQHEQYF.